This TCR beta chain was observed in a study of blood T cells in healthy people across ages. A remark on this clonotype: As yet, its antigen is unknown. A single base separates this from a much larger clone, so it may be a read error.

Then a second PCR, running about 6 to 11 cycles, was carried out with a sample-barcoded 5' primer and a J-beta primer mix. TCRdb re-called the 5' RACE reads through MiXCR, storing one row per CDR3 protein. The sample includes about 780,000 distinct CDR3 sequences, less than 60% seen only once; the top ten take 15% to 20%. General observations from the study: Estimates of diversity drawn from one million T cells were considered underestimates.

J gave up 11 bases and V 3 bases, and 13 bases lay outside the gene matches. The CDR3 consists of 15 residues. Collection of around 10 milliliters of peripheral blood was performed for each donor. This TCR was sampled from a man older than 75 in good health. The sample comprised blood. The chain links TRBV12-3 or TRBV12-4 to TRBJ2-5; 9 bases align to TRBD1. The CDR3, as DNA: TGTGCCAGCAGTTTTGACAGGGGGGTATACAGTGAGCAGTACTTC. It translates to CASSFDRGVYSEQYF.